In its sample, the clone carrying this T cell receptor beta chain was seen a few times. This sample stems from a study of blood T cell repertoires in COVID-19. CDR1 MNHEY and CDR2 SMNVEV come from the germline V gene (reference sequence). The CDR3 is 18 amino acids. V shed 5 bases, J shed 4 bases, and the junction held 15 bases outside the gene matches. The repertoire was sequenced with immunoSEQ multiplex PCR; TCRdb's copy has only in-frame clones and lacks some. The table records roughly 100,000 clones, approximately 80% of them present only once. The chain is built from TRBV27 and TRBJ2-1; the match to TRBD1 covers 9 bases. The sequence derives from a man aged 55 to 70 with acute or convalescent COVID-19. What was sequenced was peripheral blood. The CDR3 bases are TGTGCCAGCAGTAGTCCGGGACAGGGAGTTTTTCGGTACAATGAGCAGTTCTTC. This translates into CASSSPGQGVFRYNEQFF.